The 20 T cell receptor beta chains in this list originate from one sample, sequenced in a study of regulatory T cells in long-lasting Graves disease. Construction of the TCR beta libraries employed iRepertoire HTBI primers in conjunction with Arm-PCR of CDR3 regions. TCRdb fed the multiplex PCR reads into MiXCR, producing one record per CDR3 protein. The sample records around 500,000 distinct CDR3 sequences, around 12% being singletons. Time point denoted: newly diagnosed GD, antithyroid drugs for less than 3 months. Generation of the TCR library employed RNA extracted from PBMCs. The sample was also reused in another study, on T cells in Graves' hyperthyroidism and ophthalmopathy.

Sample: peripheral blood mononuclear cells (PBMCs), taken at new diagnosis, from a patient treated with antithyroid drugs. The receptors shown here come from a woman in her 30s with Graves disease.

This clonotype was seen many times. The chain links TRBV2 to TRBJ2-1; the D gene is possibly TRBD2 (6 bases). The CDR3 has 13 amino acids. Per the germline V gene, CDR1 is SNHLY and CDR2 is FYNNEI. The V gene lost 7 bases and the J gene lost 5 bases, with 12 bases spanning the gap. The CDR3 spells CASMLRGNNEQFF. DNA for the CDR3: TGTGCCAGCATGCTGCGCGGGAACAATGAGCAGTTCTTC.

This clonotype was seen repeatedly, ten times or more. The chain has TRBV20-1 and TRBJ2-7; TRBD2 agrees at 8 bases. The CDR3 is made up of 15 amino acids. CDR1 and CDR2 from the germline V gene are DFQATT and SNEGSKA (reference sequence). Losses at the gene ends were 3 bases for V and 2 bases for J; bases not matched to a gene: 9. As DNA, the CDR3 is TGCAGTGCTAGGGACCTCGGGACTAGACCCTACGAGCAGTACTTC. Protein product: CSARDLGTRPYEQYF.

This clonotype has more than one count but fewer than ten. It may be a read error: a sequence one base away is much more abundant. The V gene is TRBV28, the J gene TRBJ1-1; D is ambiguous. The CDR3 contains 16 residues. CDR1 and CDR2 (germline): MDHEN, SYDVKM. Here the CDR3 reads CAGSPPPPALNTEAFF. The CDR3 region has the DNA TGTGCCGGCAGCCCACCCCCACCAGCTCTGAACACTGAAGCTTTCTTT.

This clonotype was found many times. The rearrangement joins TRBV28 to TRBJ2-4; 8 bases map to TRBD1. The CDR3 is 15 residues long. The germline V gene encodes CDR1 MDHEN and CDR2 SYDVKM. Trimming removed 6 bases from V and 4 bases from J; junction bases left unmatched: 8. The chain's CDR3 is CASSAGGSYKNIQYF. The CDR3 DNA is TGTGCCAGCAGCGCAGGGGGCTCGTATAAAAACATTCAGTACTTC.

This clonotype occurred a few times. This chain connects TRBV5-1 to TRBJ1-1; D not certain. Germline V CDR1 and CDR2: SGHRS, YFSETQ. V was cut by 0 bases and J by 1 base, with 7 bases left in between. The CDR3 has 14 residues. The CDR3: CASSLVERNTEAFF. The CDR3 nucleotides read TGCGCCAGCAGCTTGGTCGAGAGGAACACTGAAGCTTTCTTT.

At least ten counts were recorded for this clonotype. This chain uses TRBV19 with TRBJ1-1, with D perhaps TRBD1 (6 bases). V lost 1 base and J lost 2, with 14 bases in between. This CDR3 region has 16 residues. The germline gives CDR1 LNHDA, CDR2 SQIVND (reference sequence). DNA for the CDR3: TGTGCCAGTAGTATAGGAGCAGGGGCCAGAAACACTGAAGCTTTCTTT. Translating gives CASSIGAGARNTEAFF.

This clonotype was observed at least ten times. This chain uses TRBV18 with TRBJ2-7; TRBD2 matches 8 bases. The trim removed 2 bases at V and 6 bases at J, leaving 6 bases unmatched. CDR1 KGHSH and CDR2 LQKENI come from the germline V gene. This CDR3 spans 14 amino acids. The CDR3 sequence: CASSPTAGGSEQYF. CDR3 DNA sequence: TGTGCCAGCTCACCAACGGCGGGAGGAAGCGAGCAGTACTTC.

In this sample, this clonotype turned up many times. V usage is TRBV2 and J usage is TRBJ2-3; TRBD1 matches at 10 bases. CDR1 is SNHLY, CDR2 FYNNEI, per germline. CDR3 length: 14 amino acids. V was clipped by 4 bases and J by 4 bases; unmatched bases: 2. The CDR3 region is CASSGDRGADTQYF. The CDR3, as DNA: TGTGCCAGCAGTGGGGACAGGGGCGCAGATACGCAGTATTTT.

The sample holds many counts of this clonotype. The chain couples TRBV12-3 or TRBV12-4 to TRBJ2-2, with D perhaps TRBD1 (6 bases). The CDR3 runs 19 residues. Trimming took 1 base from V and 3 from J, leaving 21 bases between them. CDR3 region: CASSLGYIFRGADTGELFF. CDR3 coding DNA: TGTGCCAGCAGTTTAGGATACATCTTCAGGGGCGCAGACACCGGGGAGCTGTTTTTT.

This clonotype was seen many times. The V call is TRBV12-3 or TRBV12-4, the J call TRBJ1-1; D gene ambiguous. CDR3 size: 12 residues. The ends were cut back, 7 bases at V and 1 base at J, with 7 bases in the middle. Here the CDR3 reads CASKNRNTEAFF. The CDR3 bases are TGTGCCAGCAAAAACAGGAACACTGAAGCTTTCTTT.

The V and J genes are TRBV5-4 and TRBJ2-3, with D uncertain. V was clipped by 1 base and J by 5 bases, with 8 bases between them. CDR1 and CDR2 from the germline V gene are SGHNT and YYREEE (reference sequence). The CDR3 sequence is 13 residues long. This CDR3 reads CASSLLVEDTQYF. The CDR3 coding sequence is TGTGCCAGCAGCTTGCTCGTGGAAGATACGCAGTATTTT. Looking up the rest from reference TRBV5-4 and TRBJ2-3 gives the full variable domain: ETGVTQSPTHLIKTRGQQVTLRCSSQSGHNTVSWYQQALGQGPQFIFQYYREEENGRGNFPPRFSGLQFPNYSSELNVNALELDDSALYLCASSLLVEDTQYFGPGTRLTVL.

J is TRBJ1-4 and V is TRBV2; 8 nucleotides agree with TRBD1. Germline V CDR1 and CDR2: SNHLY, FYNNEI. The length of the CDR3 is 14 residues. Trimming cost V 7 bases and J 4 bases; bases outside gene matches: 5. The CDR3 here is CASMGDRNNEKLFF. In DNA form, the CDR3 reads TGTGCCAGCATGGGGGACAGGAATAATGAAAAACTGTTTTTT.

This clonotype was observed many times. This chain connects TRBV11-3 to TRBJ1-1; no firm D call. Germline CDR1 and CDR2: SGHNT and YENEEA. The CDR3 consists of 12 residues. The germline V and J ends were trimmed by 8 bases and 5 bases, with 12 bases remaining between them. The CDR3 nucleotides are TGTGCCAGCGGCGACCTGGGAACTGAAGCTTTCTTT. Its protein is CASGDLGTEAFF.

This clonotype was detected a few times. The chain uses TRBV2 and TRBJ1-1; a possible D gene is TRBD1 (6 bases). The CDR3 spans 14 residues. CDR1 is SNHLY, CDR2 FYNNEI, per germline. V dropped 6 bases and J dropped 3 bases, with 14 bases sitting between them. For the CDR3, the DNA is TGTGCCAGCAGAGGCTTGAGGGGGGACACTGAAGCTTTCTTT. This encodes CASRGLRGDTEAFF. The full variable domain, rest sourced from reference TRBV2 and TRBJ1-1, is EPEVTQTPSHQVTQMGQEVILRCVPISNHLYFYWYRQILGQKVEFLVSFYNNEISEKSEIFDDQFSVERPDGSNFTLKIRSTKLEDSAMYFCASRGLRGDTEAFFGQGTRLTVV.

The CDR3 region has the DNA TGCAGTGCTAGTGCGCCATCCCGGGACTTAAAAGGTTCACCCCTCCACTTT. Translated: CSASAPSRDLKGSPLHF. The gene calls are TRBV20-1 and TRBJ1-6; tentatively, D is TRBD1 (5 bases). CDR3 size: 17 residues. Per the germline V gene, CDR1 is DFQATT and CDR2 is SNEGSKA (reference sequence). The V and J ends lost 3 bases and 9 bases respectively, with 24 bases between them.

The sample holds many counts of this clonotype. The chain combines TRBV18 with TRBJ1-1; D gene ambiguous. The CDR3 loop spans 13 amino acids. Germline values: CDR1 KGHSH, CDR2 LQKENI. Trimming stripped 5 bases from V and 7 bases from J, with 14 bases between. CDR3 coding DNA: TGTGCCAGCTCAGCAGCCTCACGGAGTGAAGCTTTCTTT. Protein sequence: CASSAASRSEAFF.

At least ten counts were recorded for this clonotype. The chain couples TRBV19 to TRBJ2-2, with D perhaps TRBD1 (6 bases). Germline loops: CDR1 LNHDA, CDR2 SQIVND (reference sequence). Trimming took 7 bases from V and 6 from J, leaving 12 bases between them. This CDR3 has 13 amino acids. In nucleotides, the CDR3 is TGTGCCAGTAAGGACCAGGGGTCCGGGGAGCTGTTTTTT. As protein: CASKDQGSGELFF.

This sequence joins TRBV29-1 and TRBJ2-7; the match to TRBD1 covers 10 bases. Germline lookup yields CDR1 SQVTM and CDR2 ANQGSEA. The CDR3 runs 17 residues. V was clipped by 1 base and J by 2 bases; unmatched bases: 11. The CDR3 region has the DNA TGCAGCGTTGAAGCGCAATTTCCGGGACAGGGGCCCTACGAGCAGTACTTC. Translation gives CSVEAQFPGQGPYEQYF.

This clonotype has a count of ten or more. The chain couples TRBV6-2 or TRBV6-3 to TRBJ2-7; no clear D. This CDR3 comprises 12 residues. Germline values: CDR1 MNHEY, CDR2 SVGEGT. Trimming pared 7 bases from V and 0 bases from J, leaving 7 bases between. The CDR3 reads CASTQSSYEQYF. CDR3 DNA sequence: TGTGCCAGCACCCAGAGCTCCTACGAGCAGTACTTC.

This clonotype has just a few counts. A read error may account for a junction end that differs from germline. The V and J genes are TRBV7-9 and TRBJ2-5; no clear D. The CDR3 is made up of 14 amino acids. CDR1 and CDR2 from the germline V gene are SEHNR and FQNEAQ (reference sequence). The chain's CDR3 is CASSLVPDQETQCF. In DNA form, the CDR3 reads TGTGCCAGCAGCTTAGTTCCCGACCAAGAGACCCAGTGCTTC.